Shown below are 14 T cell receptor beta chains from a single sample sequenced in a study of cytotoxic CD8 clonotypes in ibrutinib-treated CLL. Profiling relied on immunoSEQ multiplex PCR, and the TCRdb table lists in-frame clones only, not all of them. The sample lists 150,000 or so clones, about 84% occurring once. The source was PBMCs, collected after 36 months of ibrutinib treatment. These receptors were taken from a human donor with chronic lymphocytic leukemia.

This clone was counted at least ten times. V gene TRBV27 combines with J gene TRBJ2-7; the D gene is possibly TRBD2 (6 bases). This CDR3 spans 12 amino acids. V lost 6 bases and J lost 6, with 12 bases in between. Germline CDR1 MNHEY, CDR2 SMNVEV (reference sequence). CDR3 sequence (DNA): TGTGCCAGCAGATCGTTGGGGGGCGAGCAGTACTTC. As protein: CASRSLGGEQYF.

This chain uses TRBV5-4 with TRBJ2-7, with 9 bases matching TRBD1. The junction had 6 bases not matched to a gene; V was cut back by 4 bases and J by 4 bases. Germline V gene lookup returns CDR1 SGHNT and CDR2 YYREEE (reference sequence). This CDR3 has 14 amino acids. The CDR3 nucleotides are TGTGCCAGCAGCCACCGGGACAGGGTGTACGAGCAGTACTTC. The encoded protein is CASSHRDRVYEQYF.

The chain carries TRBV29-1 and TRBJ1-5; a weak D match, TRBD1 (5 bases). CDR1 SQVTM and CDR2 ANQGSEA come from the germline V gene. With 7 bases removed from V and 3 bases from J, the gap between germline ends came to 16 bases. This CDR3 is built from 14 residues. In DNA form, the CDR3 reads TGCAGCGCCGAAGCCGGGGCCTTCAATCAGCCCCAGCATTTT. Translated, it gives CSAEAGAFNQPQHF. The full variable domain, its missing parts supplied by reference TRBV29-1 and TRBJ1-5, is SAVISQKPSRDICQRGTSLTIQCQVDSQVTMMFWYRQQPGQSLTLIATANQGSEATYESGFVIDKFPISRPNLTFSTLTVSNMSPEDSSIYLCSAEAGAFNQPQHFGDGTRLSIL.

The chain recombines TRBV2 with TRBJ1-5; possible D gene TRBD1, 6 bases. This CDR3 spans 14 amino acids. With 3 bases removed from V and 2 bases from J, the gap between germline ends came to 8 bases. Germline values: CDR1 SNHLY, CDR2 FYNNEI. CDR3 DNA sequence: TGTGCCAGCAGTGACTGGACAGGCAATCAGCCCCAGCATTTT. Translation gives CASSDWTGNQPQHF.

The chain links TRBV14 to TRBJ2-2; D not certain. The V end lost 4 bases, the J end lost 4 bases, and 7 bases lay between the germline ends. This CDR3 comprises 13 residues. Germline V CDR1 and CDR2: SGHDN, FVKESK. CDR3 coding DNA: TGTGCCAGCAGCCGAGAACTCACCGGGGAGCTGTTTTTT. This encodes CASSRELTGELFF. Full variable domain (rest looked up from reference TRBV14 and TRBJ2-2): EAGVTQFPSHSVIEKGQTVTLRCDPISGHDNLYWYRRVMGKEIKFLLHFVKESKQDESGMPNNRFLAERTGGTYSTLKVQPAELEDSGVYFCASSRELTGELFFGEGSRLTVL.

The rearrangement links TRBV7-2 to TRBJ2-1; D is ambiguous. Germline CDR1 is SGHTA and CDR2 is FQGNSA. CDR3 size: 15 residues. Trimming shortened V by 5 bases and J by 6 bases, and 17 bases separated the two germline ends. The CDR3 coding sequence is TGTGCCAGCAGCCTGACCGGTCGAGCTTCCAATGAGCAGTTCTTC. Translated, it gives CASSLTGRASNEQFF.

This chain links TRBV6-5 with TRBJ2-2; tentative D call: TRBD1 (6 bases). The CDR3 consists of 15 residues. Germline CDR1 MNHEY, CDR2 SVGAGI. V lost 5 bases to trimming and J lost 4 bases, with 14 bases between them. The CDR3 DNA reads as TGTGCCAGCAGTGGGGGAAGGACAGTCACCGGGGAGCTGTTTTTT. This codes for CASSGGRTVTGELFF.

The chain is built from TRBV7-9 and TRBJ2-7; 7 bases line up with TRBD1. The CDR3 has 13 amino acids. V lost 0 bases and J lost 4; bases outside the gene matches: 0. Looked up from germline, CDR1 is SEHNR and CDR2 is FQNEAQ (reference sequence). This CDR3 is CASSLATGYEQYF. The CDR3 bases are TGTGCCAGCAGCTTAGCGACAGGGTACGAGCAGTACTTC. Variable domain in full (rest from reference TRBV7-9 and TRBJ2-7): DTGVSQNPRHKITKRGQNVTFRCDPISEHNRLYWYRQTLGQGPEFLTYFQNEAQLEKSRLLSDRFSAERPKGSFSTLEIQRTEQGDSAMYLCASSLATGYEQYFGPGTRLTVT.

This clone was detected only a few times. The J gene is TRBJ2-3, the V gene TRBV7-2, with 8 bases matching TRBD2. The V gene's germline CDR1 is SGHTA and CDR2 FQGNSA. The V and J ends lost 6 bases and 1 base, in that order; junction bases with no gene match: 0. CDR3 length: 13 amino acids. DNA of the CDR3: TGTGCCAGCAGACTAGCGGGCACAGATACGCAGTATTTT. This encodes CASRLAGTDTQYF.

This sequence joins TRBV7-2 and TRBJ1-3, with D possibly TRBD1 on 6 matching bases. This CDR3 region has 15 residues. CDR1 and CDR2 (germline): SGHTA, FQGNSA. V shed 3 bases and J shed 2 bases, with 11 bases lying between them. CDR3 bases: TGTGCCAGCAGCTTCCAGGGGATCGCTGGAAACACCATATATTTT. It specifies CASSFQGIAGNTIYF.

This chain joins TRBV6-5 and TRBJ1-1; D might be TRBD1 (6 bases). Trimming removed 6 bases at V and 4 bases at J, with 12 bases between. CDR1 is MNHEY, CDR2 SVGAGI, per germline. CDR3 size: 13 residues. The CDR3 DNA is TGTGCCAGCAGCTCCACAGGGACCACTGAAGCTTTCTTT. Translation: CASSSTGTTEAFF.

This clone has only one observation. The chain joins TRBV6-5 to TRBJ2-3; a weak D match, TRBD1 (5 bases). The CDR3 runs to 12 residues. Looked up from germline, CDR1 is MNHEY and CDR2 is SVGAGI. The DNA for the CDR3 is TGTGCGGGGCCCGCAGAAACAGATACGCAGTATTTT. The encoded protein is CAGPAETDTQYF.

The J gene is TRBJ1-2, the V gene TRBV10-2, with unresolved D. The V gene lost 6 bases and the J gene lost 4 bases, with 12 bases spanning the gap. Germline values: CDR1 WSHSY, CDR2 SAAADI. The CDR3 has 13 residues. The CDR3 DNA is TGCGCCAGCAGGCAATCTGGGGTCTATGGCTACACCTTC. Amino acids: CASRQSGVYGYTF.

This clone was seen only once. The genes are TRBV4-1 and TRBJ2-6; D call uncertain. Germline CDR1 is MGHRA and CDR2 is YSYEKL. This CDR3 region has 15 residues. Trimming removed 1 base at V and 3 bases at J, with 7 bases between. CDR3 sequence: CASSQVGFGANVLTF. The CDR3 DNA follows: TGCGCCAGCAGCCAAGTAGGCTTTGGGGCCAACGTCCTGACTTTC.